This is a list of T cell receptor beta chains from one sample in a study of T cells in Graves' hyperthyroidism and ophthalmopathy. TCRdb called the multiplex PCR reads again in MiXCR, with one record for every CDR3 protein. Found here are fewer than 700,000 distinct CDR3 sequences, roughly 16% of them singletons; the top ten hold about 3.8%. The sample consisted of blood. These receptors were taken from a woman in her 30s with Graves' hyperthyroidism. CDR3s leave out the opening cysteine and the closing phenylalanine or tryptophan. Each record gives: D gene, V gene, J gene, CDR3 protein. D genes are given only for firm matches.

-	TRBV15	TRBJ1-5	ATSRDRQLNQPQH
-	TRBV20-1	TRBJ2-5	SARDPKGLETQY
-	TRBV7-9	TRBJ1-1	ASSYRKGTEAF
-	TRBV27	TRBJ2-3	ASSSQTGPSTDTQY
-	TRBV28	TRBJ2-7	ASSFYVSLYEQY
TRBD2	TRBV20-1	TRBJ2-3	SARGLSGGLSDTQY
TRBD1	TRBV19	TRBJ2-7	ASDTGTGSYEQY
-	TRBV6-5	TRBJ2-3	ASSYSRGNRRGDTQY
TRBD1	TRBV6-2/TRBV6-3	TRBJ1-5	ASIIQGASQPQH
-	TRBV29-1	TRBJ1-1	SVGEGDTEAF
-	TRBV2	TRBJ1-6	ASSPGGDSPLH
-	TRBV9	TRBJ2-3	ASTPRRDSTDTQY
TRBD1	TRBV29-1	TRBJ2-1	STSTGNEQF
-	TRBV19	TRBJ1-1	ASSINGFEAF